The T cell receptor beta chain under discussion was sequenced for a study of cytomegalovirus exposure and HLA in healthy donors. Study-wide background: Among the approximately 400 genotyped donors, less than 85% were placed in the Caucasian-associated ancestry cluster.

Study-wide results and caveats: Analysis was carried out at a later point, and it linked a missense DCLRE1C variant to TCR beta V- and J-gene trimming.

The CDR3 has 16 residues. The V end lost 4 bases, the J end lost 1 base, and 16 bases lay between the germline ends. Germline CDR1 LNHDA, CDR2 SQIVND (reference sequence). Points on this clone: Its antigen is not known.

The PCR contained 60 Vbeta and 13 Jbeta primers. Some clones are missing from TCRdb's copy, which holds only in-frame ones; the method was immunoSEQ multiplex PCR. The data show 150,000 to 200,000 clones, approximately 67% seen once. This chain links TRBV19 with TRBJ1-2; perhaps TRBD1 as D (6 bases). The sequenced sample consisted of PBMCs. This clonotype originated in a woman between 18 and 29 years old in good health and CMV-seropositive. The CDR3 sequence: CASSSRTAGSNYGYTF. CDR3 bases: TGTGCCAGTAGTAGCCGGACAGCCGGTAGTAACTATGGCTACACCTTC.